Below, 11 T cell receptor beta chains from the same sample are listed, as sequenced in a study of T cell responses to AZD1222 COVID-19 vaccine. The table came from immunoSEQ multiplex PCR; TCRdb's copy has only in-frame clones and leaves some out. The sample consists of fewer than 150,000 clones, 88% of them appearing once. Sequenced material: peripheral blood, taken 28 days after the second AZD1222 dose. The receptors stem from an adult who received the AZD1222 COVID-19 vaccine.

This chain links TRBV5-4 with TRBJ1-5; D is ambiguous. Germline CDR1 SGHNT, CDR2 YYREEE (reference sequence). The CDR3 consists of 14 residues. V was trimmed by 5 bases and J by 3 bases, leaving 12 bases between them. The CDR3 sequence: CASSQDRFNQPQHF. CDR3 bases: TGTGCCAGCAGTCAGGACCGTTTCAATCAGCCCCAGCATTTT.

Remarks on this clone: In the same sample, other DNA sequences code for this CDR3. This chain links TRBV4-3 with TRBJ1-4; D call uncertain. The CDR3 length is 13 residues. Trimming cost V 0 bases and J 8 bases, with 7 bases left between them. The germline V gene encodes CDR1 LGHNA and CDR2 YSLEER. The CDR3 loop is CASSQDRAEKLFF. For the CDR3, the DNA is TGCGCCAGCAGCCAAGACCGAGCCGAAAAACTGTTTTTT.

The CDR3 sequence: CASSLGGWGNEQFF. CDR3 nucleotides: TGTGCCAGCAGTTTAGGGGGTTGGGGAAATGAGCAGTTCTTC. The J gene is TRBJ2-1, the V gene TRBV27; D is possibly TRBD1 or TRBD2 (5 bases each). CDR3 length: 14 residues. CDR1 is MNHEY and CDR2 is SMNVEV in the germline V gene (reference sequence). Trimming stripped 2 bases from V and 7 bases from J, with 12 bases between.

The J gene is TRBJ2-2, the V gene TRBV19, with D perhaps matching TRBD2 (5 bases). Trimming pared 4 bases from V and 7 bases from J, leaving 10 bases between. CDR1 is LNHDA, CDR2 SQIVND, per germline (reference sequence). The CDR3 covers 13 residues. The CDR3 sequence: CASSTQRVGELFF. In nucleotides, the CDR3 is TGTGCCAGTAGTACCCAGAGGGTCGGGGAGCTGTTTTTT. Looking up the rest from reference TRBV19 and TRBJ2-2 gives the full variable domain: DGGITQSPKYLFRKEGQNVTLSCEQNLNHDAMYWYRQDPGQGLRLIYYSQIVNDFQKGDIAEGYSVSREKKESFPLTVTSAQKNPTAFYLCASSTQRVGELFFGEGSRLTVL.

This chain links TRBV19 with TRBJ2-7, with a possible D match to TRBD1 (6 bases). CDR3 length: 12 amino acids. Trimming removed 5 bases at V and 7 bases at J, with 12 bases between. Per germline, CDR1 LNHDA and CDR2 SQIVND (reference sequence). The CDR3 DNA sequence: TGTGCCAGTAGTCACTACAGGGAAGAGCAGTACTTC. This gives the protein CASSHYREEQYF.

The V and J genes are TRBV19 and TRBJ1-1, with 7 bases aligning to TRBD1. Trimming cost V 3 bases and J 8 bases; bases outside gene matches: 6. The CDR3 has 13 residues. Germline V lookup: CDR1 LNHDA, CDR2 SQIVND (reference sequence). The CDR3 nucleotides read TGTGCCAGTAGTATTCCCCTGACAGGGGAAGCTTTCTTT. Translated, it gives CASSIPLTGEAFF.

The V and J genes are TRBV4-3 and TRBJ2-2, with no clear D. V was clipped by 5 bases and J by 4 bases, with 20 bases between them. The germline gives CDR1 LGHNA, CDR2 YSLEER. The CDR3 totals 17 residues. The CDR3 loop is CASSSIATKTFTGELFF. The CDR3, as DNA: TGCGCCAGCAGCTCTATTGCCACCAAGACCTTCACCGGGGAGCTGTTTTTT.

V and J are TRBV11-2 and TRBJ2-7; 7 nucleotides align to TRBD2. The ends lost 1 base at V and 2 bases at J; junction bases unmatched: 5. Germline V lookup: CDR1 SGHAT, CDR2 FQNNGV. There are 15 residues in the CDR3. This CDR3 reads CASSLGRAGTYEQYF. CDR3 bases: TGTGCCAGCAGCTTAGGTCGAGCGGGGACCTACGAGCAGTACTTC.

The gene calls are TRBV11-2 and TRBJ1-4, with D possibly TRBD1 on 5 matching bases. Trimming removed 3 bases from V and 7 bases from J, with 12 bases in between. The CDR3 sequence is 14 residues long. In germline, CDR1 is SGHAT, CDR2 FQNNGV. DNA of the CDR3: TGTGCCAGCAGCTTCAGGGCGGCAGGTGAAAAACTGTTTTTT. It codes for CASSFRAAGEKLFF.

The CDR3 DNA is TGTGCCAGCAGCGCGGACAGGGTCTATAATTCACCCCTCCACTTT. Translated, it gives CASSADRVYNSPLHF. V is TRBV7-2 and J is TRBJ1-6; 8 bases are a match to TRBD1. Looked up from germline, CDR1 is SGHTA and CDR2 is FQGNSA. This CDR3 comprises 15 residues. The ends lost 5 bases at V and 3 bases at J; junction bases unmatched: 3.

The chain recombines TRBV28 with TRBJ2-7; 8 bases fit TRBD2. Unmatched junction bases numbered 7, after V lost 3 bases and J lost 0 bases. This CDR3 spans 16 amino acids. Germline assignment: CDR1 MDHEN and CDR2 SYDVKM. The CDR3: CASSFGGGGASYEQYF. In nucleotides, the CDR3 is TGTGCCAGCAGTTTCGGGGGGGGAGGAGCCTCCTACGAGCAGTACTTC.